The 9 T cell receptor beta chains below come from one sample, sequenced in a study of CD8+ T cells in alopecia areata (dated by TCRdb to the late 2010s). The sample's time point label is to be understood as: more than three weeks on oral tofacitinib. This specimen's treatment or condition label, per the study, means: oral pan-JAK inhibitor, 5-10 mg twice daily. Libraries were constructed by the immunoSEQ multiplex PCR assay. RNA was extracted from all samples and reverse transcribed into cDNA as template for TCR sequencing. TCRdb's version of the immuneACCESS table is confined to in-frame rearrangements and falls short of the full clone set. An unresolved V gene accounts for under half of the shortfall where checked; the remainder is of unknown origin. In this sample the table shows about 190,000 clones, approximately 60% of which occur a single time. The biggest ten clones account for around 0.69% of the sample.

The sequences come from CD4+ T cells sorted from blood, collected at week 4, from a patient treated with tofacitinib. Every receptor here comes from a human donor with alopecia areata.

Concerning this clone itself: Different DNA sequences within this sample yield the same CDR3. The V and J genes are TRBV30 and TRBJ2-7; no clear D. The CDR3 has 11 amino acids. V lost 3 bases and J 1 base, leaving 4 bases between the germline ends. Germline V gene data show CDR1 as GTSNPN and CDR2 as SVGIG (reference sequence). The DNA for the CDR3 is TGTGCCTGGAGCGGTTCCTACGAGCAGTACTTC. It is translated as CAWSGSYEQYF. Variable domain in full (rest from reference TRBV30 and TRBJ2-7): SQTIHQWPATLVQPVGSPLSLECTVEGTSNPNLYWYRQAAGRGLQLLFYSVGIGQISSEVPQNLSASRPQDRQFILSSKKLLLSDSGFYLCAWSGSYEQYFGPGTRLTVT.

This clone has only a few counts. A junction boundary mismatches the germline segment, possibly from a read error. The rearrangement uses TRBV29-1 and TRBJ2-6; TRBD1 matches at 8 bases. Germline V gene sequence: CDR1 SQVTM, CDR2 ANQGSEA. The CDR3 runs to 18 residues. Written as DNA, the CDR3 is TGCAGCGCTGAAGGGGGAGCAGGGGGCTCGACTGGGGCCAACGTCCTGACTTTC. Protein product: CSAEGGAGGSTGANVLTF. Looking up the rest from reference TRBV29-1 and TRBJ2-6 gives the full variable domain: SAVISQKPSRDICQRGTSLTIQCQVDSQVTMMFWYRQQPGQSLTLIATANQGSEATYESGFVIDKFPISRPNLTFSTLTVSNMSPEDSSIYLCSAEGGAGGSTGANVLTFGAGSRLTVL.

The gene calls are TRBV27 and TRBJ2-7, with TRBD2 matching over 14 bases. V dropped 10 bases and J dropped 6; count of bases not matched to a gene: 14. CDR3 length equals 16 residues. The germline V gene encodes CDR1 MNHEY and CDR2 SMNVEV (reference sequence). The CDR3 protein is CATGLAGGRGVAEQYF. The CDR3 DNA sequence: TGTGCCACCGGACTAGCGGGAGGCCGGGGGGTGGCCGAGCAGTACTTC.

V gene TRBV29-1 combines with J gene TRBJ1-1; possibly TRBD1 for D (5 bases). Deletions cut 4 bases from V and 5 bases from J, with 14 bases between. The CDR3 covers 13 residues. Germline V gene data show CDR1 as SQVTM and CDR2 as ANQGSEA. CDR3 loop: CSVGTGLETEAFF. The CDR3 bases are TGCAGCGTTGGTACAGGTCTGGAAACTGAAGCTTTCTTT.

This clone was detected only once. This chain links TRBV10-3 with TRBJ2-5, with TRBD1 as a possible D gene (6 bases). This CDR3 region has 13 residues. From germline, CDR1 is ENHRY and CDR2 SYGVKD. Deletions cut 2 bases from V and 9 bases from J, with 13 bases between. The CDR3 DNA sequence: TGTGCCATCAGTGAGCCTATACAGGGTGCCCAGTACTTC. This encodes CAISEPIQGAQYF.

The chain is built from TRBV28 and TRBJ1-2; D unclear. From germline, CDR1 is MDHEN and CDR2 SYDVKM. The CDR3 runs to 12 residues. Trimming shortened V by 4 bases and J by 7 bases, and 10 bases separated the two germline ends. In nucleotides, the CDR3 is TGTGCCAGCAGTTCAGGACTAGCTGGCTACACCTTC. This codes for CASSSGLAGYTF.

This clone was counted a few times. The J gene is TRBJ2-2, the V gene TRBV7-2; 9 positions agree with TRBD1. The CDR3 totals 15 residues. Germline CDR1 SGHTA, CDR2 FQGNSA. Trimming cost V 3 bases and J 7 bases; bases outside gene matches: 6. Here the CDR3 DNA reads TGTGCCAGCAGCTTGGGGGACAGGGTGGTCGGGGAGCTGTTTTTT. Amino acid sequence: CASSLGDRVVGELFF.

This clone was observed a single time. V and J are TRBV30 and TRBJ1-2; D ambiguous. Trimming cost V 4 bases and J 4 bases, with 7 bases left between them. Germline values: CDR1 GTSNPN, CDR2 SVGIG (reference sequence). This CDR3 spans 11 amino acids. CDR3 nucleotide sequence: TGTGCCTGGATGAAGGGCTATGGCTACACCTTC. Its protein product is CAWMKGYGYTF.

The chain employs TRBV7-9 and TRBJ2-5; D call uncertain. The CDR3 is made up of 12 amino acids. The germline CDR1 and CDR2 sequences are SEHNR and FQNEAQ (reference sequence). V gave up 7 bases and J gave up 2 bases, with 8 bases separating them. CDR3 nucleotides: TGTGCCAGCACATACAAACAAGAGACCCAGTACTTC. Protein product: CASTYKQETQYF.